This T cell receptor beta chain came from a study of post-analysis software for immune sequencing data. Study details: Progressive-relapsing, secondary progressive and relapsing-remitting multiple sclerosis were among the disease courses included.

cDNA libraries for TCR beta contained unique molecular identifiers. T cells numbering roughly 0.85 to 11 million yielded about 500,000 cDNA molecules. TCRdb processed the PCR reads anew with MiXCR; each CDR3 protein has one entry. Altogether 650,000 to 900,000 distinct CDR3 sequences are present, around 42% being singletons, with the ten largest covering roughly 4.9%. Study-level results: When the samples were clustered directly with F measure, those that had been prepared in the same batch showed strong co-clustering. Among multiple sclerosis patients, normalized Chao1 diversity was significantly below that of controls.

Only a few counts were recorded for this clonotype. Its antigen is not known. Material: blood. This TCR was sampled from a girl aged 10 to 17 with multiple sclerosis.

The CDR3, as DNA: TGTGCCAGCAGCGTCGGCGGACTAGCGGGATCCCACAATGAGCAGTTCTTC. It is translated as CASSVGGLAGSHNEQFF. The J gene is TRBJ2-1, the V gene TRBV9; 12 positions match TRBD2. The length of the CDR3 is 17 residues. The germline V gene has CDR1 SGDLS and CDR2 YYNGEE. Trimming cost V 2 bases and J 5 bases; bases outside gene matches: 8.